The 14 T cell receptor beta chains in this list originate from one sample, sequenced in a study of T-cell reconstitution after alpha-beta-depleted transplantation in children (dated by TCRdb to about 2016). Library creation used PCR. Instrument on record: Illumina HiSeq 2500. To normalize quantification of the TCRbeta repertoire, the TCR libraries were built with molecular barcoding that relied on unique molecular identifiers. TCRdb's own reprocessing of the public reads used fastp at Q25 and MiXCR and kept productive beta chains. Rows merge per CDR3 protein into single entries with the most common DNA and genes. Across this sample there are some 400,000 distinct CDR3 sequences, with around 20% seen only once. Of the sample, approximately 3.8% falls within the top ten clones. Sequenced here: PBMCs from the stem cell graft donor, sampled from the stem cell graft. These receptor sequences come from a human donor who donated a stem cell graft to a child with acute myeloid leukemia.

This chain uses TRBV21-1 with TRBJ2-7; TRBD2, the D gene given by the table, was not confirmed from the DNA. TRBV21-1 constitutes a pseudogene. The CDR3 extends over 17 amino acids. The CDR3 protein is CASSKLSGRAKHYEQYF. For the CDR3, the DNA is TGTGCCAGCAGCAAATTAAGCGGCAGGGCTAAACACTACGAGCAGTACTTC.

V usage is TRBV29-1 and J usage is TRBJ1-4, with 7 positions matching TRBD1. This CDR3 comprises 11 residues. The V and J ends lost 7 bases and 8 bases, in that order; junction bases with no gene match: 4. CDR1 and CDR2 from the germline V gene are SQVTM and ANQGSEA. The CDR3 DNA reads TGCAGCGGCAAGACAGGGGAAAAACTGTTTTTT. This gives the protein CSGKTGEKLFF.

The rearrangement links TRBV15 to TRBJ2-1; weak D call: TRBD2 (7 bases). The V and J ends lost 5 bases and 8 bases respectively, with 22 bases between them. This CDR3 region has 16 residues. From germline, CDR1 is LNHNV and CDR2 YYDKDF (reference sequence). The chain's CDR3 is CATSVGREGGGDEQFF. DNA for the CDR3: TGTGCCACCAGCGTGGGTAGGGAGGGGGGTGGCGATGAGCAGTTCTTC.

V usage is TRBV12-3 or TRBV12-4 and J usage is TRBJ2-7, with 7 bases identical to TRBD2. The CDR3 has 14 amino acids. V lost 5 bases and J lost 0; bases outside the gene matches: 4. The CDR3 DNA reads as TGTGCCAGCAGTATACTAGCGTCCTCCTACGAGCAGTACTTC. Translating gives CASSILASSYEQYF.

V and J are TRBV10-3 and TRBJ1-4, with D perhaps TRBD1 (5 bases). Germline CDR1 ENHRY, CDR2 SYGVKD. This CDR3 contains 14 residues. Trimming removed 7 bases at V and 6 bases at J, with 15 bases between. The CDR3 region is CAIKNGTIDEKLFF. In nucleotides, the CDR3 is TGTGCCATCAAGAACGGGACTATTGATGAAAAACTGTTTTTT.

V usage is TRBV7-9 and J usage is TRBJ2-5; perhaps TRBD1 as D (6 bases). The CDR3 consists of 14 residues. Germline loops: CDR1 SEHNR, CDR2 FQNEAQ (reference sequence). Trimming took 5 bases from V and 5 from J, leaving 15 bases between them. This CDR3 reads CASSARTARETQYF. CDR3 sequence (DNA): TGTGCCAGCAGCGCAAGGACAGCTCGTGAGACCCAGTACTTC.

This clonotype was seen more than once but under ten times. The J gene is TRBJ2-1, the V gene TRBV13; D not certain. The CDR3 totals 14 residues. V dropped 5 bases and J dropped 7 bases, with 15 bases sitting between them. CDR1 PRHDT and CDR2 FYEKMQ come from the germline V gene (reference sequence). Here the CDR3 DNA reads TGTGCCAGCAGCCTCGGACCATTAAGGAATGAGCAGTTCTTC. It encodes CASSLGPLRNEQFF. The full variable domain, its missing parts supplied by reference TRBV13 and TRBJ2-1, is AAGVIQSPRHLIKEKRETATLKCYPIPRHDTVYWYQQGPGQDPQFLISFYEKMQSDKGSIPDRFSAQQFSDYHSELNMSSLELGDSALYFCASSLGPLRNEQFFGPGTRLTVL.

This clonotype came up a few times. The V call is TRBV28, the J call TRBJ2-3; tentatively, D is TRBD1 (5 bases). V was cut by 6 bases and J by 4 bases, with 14 bases left in between. Germline CDR1 MDHEN, CDR2 SYDVKM. This CDR3 has 14 amino acids. The CDR3 sequence: CASRTEQAPDTQYF. Written as DNA, the CDR3 is TGTGCCAGCAGGACGGAACAGGCTCCAGATACGCAGTATTTT.

The V call is TRBV20-1, the J call TRBJ2-7; D gene ambiguous. There are 10 residues in the CDR3. CDR1 DFQATT and CDR2 SNEGSKA come from the germline V gene (reference sequence). The CDR3 bases are TGCAGCACCGGGTCCTACGAGCAGTACTTC. It specifies CSTGSYEQYF.

The chain combines TRBV4-2 with TRBJ2-7; D is possibly TRBD1 (5 bases). The CDR3 is 14 residues long. Germline CDR1 LGHNA, CDR2 YNFKEQ. The V and J ends lost 0 bases and 5 bases respectively, with 11 bases between them. The CDR3, as DNA: TGTGCCAGCAGCCAAGAGGTCAGGGAACACGAGCAGTACTTC. It translates to CASSQEVREHEQYF.

There are a few counts of this clonotype. V gene TRBV20-1 combines with J gene TRBJ2-5, with D perhaps TRBD1 (5 bases). Germline CDR1 is DFQATT and CDR2 is SNEGSKA (reference sequence). Trimming took off 3 bases at V and 2 bases at J, with 10 bases between the two ends. The CDR3 covers 13 residues. For the CDR3, the DNA is TGCAGTGCTAGGAAGACAGCACAAGAGACCCAGTACTTC. Encoded protein: CSARKTAQETQYF.

This clonotype was seen repeatedly, ten times or more. The genes are TRBV28 and TRBJ1-2; D is ambiguous. Trimming pared 6 bases from V and 3 bases from J, leaving 11 bases between. Per the germline V gene, CDR1 is MDHEN and CDR2 is SYDVKM. This CDR3 is built from 13 residues. CDR3 nucleotide sequence: TGTGCCAGCAGAGCCGACGGAGACTATGGCTACACCTTC. It yields the protein CASRADGDYGYTF.

The genes are TRBV20-1 and TRBJ2-7; weak D call: TRBD2 (6 bases). V lost 6 bases and J 5 bases, leaving 14 bases between the germline ends. Germline V gives CDR1 DFQATT, CDR2 SNEGSKA (reference sequence). The CDR3 totals 12 residues. This CDR3 is CSASRDFDEQYF. The DNA of the CDR3 is TGCAGTGCGAGCCGGGACTTCGACGAGCAGTACTTC.

In this sample, this clonotype turned up many times. As DNA, the CDR3 is TGCAGTGCTAGAGATAGAAATACGCAGTATTTT. Protein sequence: CSARDRNTQYF. The genes are TRBV20-1 and TRBJ2-3; no definite D call. The V gene lost 0 bases and the J gene lost 7 bases, with 5 bases spanning the gap. Per the germline V gene, CDR1 is DFQATT and CDR2 is SNEGSKA (reference sequence). The CDR3 extends over 11 amino acids.